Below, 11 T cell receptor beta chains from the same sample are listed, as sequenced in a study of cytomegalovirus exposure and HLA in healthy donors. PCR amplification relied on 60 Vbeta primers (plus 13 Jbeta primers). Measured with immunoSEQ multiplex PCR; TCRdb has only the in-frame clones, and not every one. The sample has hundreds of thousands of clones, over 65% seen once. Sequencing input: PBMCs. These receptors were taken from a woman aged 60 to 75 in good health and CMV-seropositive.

As DNA, the CDR3 is TGCGCCAGCAGCCAAGAAGACCTAGTCTACAATGAGCAGTTCTTC. Translated, it gives CASSQEDLVYNEQFF. The chain recombines TRBV5-1 with TRBJ2-1; D is ambiguous. Germline V gives CDR1 SGHRS, CDR2 YFSETQ. V was trimmed by 4 bases and J by 3 bases, leaving 14 bases between them. The CDR3 spans 15 residues.

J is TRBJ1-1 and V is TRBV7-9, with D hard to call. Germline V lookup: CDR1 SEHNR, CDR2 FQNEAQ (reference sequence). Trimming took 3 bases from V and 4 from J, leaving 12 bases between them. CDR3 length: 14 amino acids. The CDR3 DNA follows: TGTGCCAGCAGCTTTGGAGCGGTGGGCACTGAAGCTTTCTTT. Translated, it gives CASSFGAVGTEAFF.

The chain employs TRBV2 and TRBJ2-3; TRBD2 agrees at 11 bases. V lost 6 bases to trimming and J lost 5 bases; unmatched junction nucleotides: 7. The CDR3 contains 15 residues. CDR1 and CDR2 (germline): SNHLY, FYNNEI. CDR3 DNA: TGTGCCAGCAGGGAACTAGCGGGGGCGGGAGATACGCAGTATTTT. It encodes CASRELAGAGDTQYF.

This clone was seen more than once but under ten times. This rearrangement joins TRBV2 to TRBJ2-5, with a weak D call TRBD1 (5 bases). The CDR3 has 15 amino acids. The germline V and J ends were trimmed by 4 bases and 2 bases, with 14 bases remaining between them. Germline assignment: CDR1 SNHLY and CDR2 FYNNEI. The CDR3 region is CASSVGSRVQETQYF. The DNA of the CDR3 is TGTGCCAGCAGTGTGGGAAGCAGGGTGCAAGAGACCCAGTACTTC.

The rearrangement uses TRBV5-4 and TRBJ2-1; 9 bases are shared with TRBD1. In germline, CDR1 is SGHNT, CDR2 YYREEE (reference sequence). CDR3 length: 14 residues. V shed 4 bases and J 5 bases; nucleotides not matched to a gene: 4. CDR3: CASSTRDRDNEQFF. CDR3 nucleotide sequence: TGTGCCAGCAGCACCCGGGACAGGGACAATGAGCAGTTCTTC.

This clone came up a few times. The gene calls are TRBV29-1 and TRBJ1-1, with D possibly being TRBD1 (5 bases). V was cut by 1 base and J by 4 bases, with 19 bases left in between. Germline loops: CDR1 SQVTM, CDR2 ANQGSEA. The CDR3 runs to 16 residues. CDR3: CSVEVGRQGGSTEAFF. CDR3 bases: TGCAGCGTTGAAGTGGGGCGGCAGGGAGGGAGCACTGAAGCTTTCTTT.

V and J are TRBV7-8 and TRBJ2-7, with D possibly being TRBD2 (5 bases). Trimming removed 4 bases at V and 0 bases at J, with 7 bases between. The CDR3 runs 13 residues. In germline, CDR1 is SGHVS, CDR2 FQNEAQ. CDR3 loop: CASSSGLSYEQYF. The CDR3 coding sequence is TGTGCCAGCAGCTCCGGACTCTCCTACGAGCAGTACTTC.

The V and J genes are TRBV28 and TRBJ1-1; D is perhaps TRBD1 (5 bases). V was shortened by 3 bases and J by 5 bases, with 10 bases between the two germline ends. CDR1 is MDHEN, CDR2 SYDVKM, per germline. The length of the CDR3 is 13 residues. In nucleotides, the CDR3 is TGTGCCAGCAGTTTGGGGCGTTGGACTGAAGCTTTCTTT. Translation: CASSLGRWTEAFF.

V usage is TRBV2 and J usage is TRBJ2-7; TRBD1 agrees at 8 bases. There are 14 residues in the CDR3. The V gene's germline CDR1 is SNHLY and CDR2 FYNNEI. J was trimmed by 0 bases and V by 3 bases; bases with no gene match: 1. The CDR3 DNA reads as TGTGCCAGCAGTGATCAGGGGGCCTCCTACGAGCAGTACTTC. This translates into CASSDQGASYEQYF.

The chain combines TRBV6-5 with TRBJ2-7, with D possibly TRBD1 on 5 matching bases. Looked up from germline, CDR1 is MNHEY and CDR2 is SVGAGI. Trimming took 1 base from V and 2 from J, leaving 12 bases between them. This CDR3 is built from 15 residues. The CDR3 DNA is TGTGCCAGCAGTTACTTGTCAGGACATACCTACGAGCAGTACTTC. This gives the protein CASSYLSGHTYEQYF.

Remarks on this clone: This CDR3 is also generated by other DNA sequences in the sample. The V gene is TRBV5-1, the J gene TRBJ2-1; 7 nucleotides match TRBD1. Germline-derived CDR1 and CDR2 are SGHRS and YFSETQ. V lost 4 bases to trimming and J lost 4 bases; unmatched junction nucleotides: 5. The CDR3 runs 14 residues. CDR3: CASSLGDRYNEQFF. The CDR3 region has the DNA TGCGCCAGCAGCCTCGGGGACAGATACAATGAGCAGTTCTTC. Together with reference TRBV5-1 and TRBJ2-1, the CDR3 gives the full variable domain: KAGVTQTPRYLIKTRGQQVTLSCSPISGHRSVSWYQQTPGQGLQFLFEYFSETQRNKGNFPGRFSGRQFSNSRSEMNVSTLELGDSALYLCASSLGDRYNEQFFGPGTRLTVL.